This passage covers 18 T cell receptor beta chains from one sample sequenced in a study of cytotoxic CD8 clonotypes in ibrutinib-treated CLL. The data were produced by immunoSEQ multiplex PCR, yet TCRdb's version contains in-frame clones alone and is incomplete. The sample has roughly 330,000 clones; about 64% are singletons. Here the sequenced sample was PBMCs, taken after 36 months of ibrutinib treatment. These receptors came from a human donor with chronic lymphocytic leukemia.

This chain links TRBV5-1 with TRBJ2-6, with D unresolved. The CDR3 loop spans 15 amino acids. Trimming shortened V by 6 bases and J by 1 base, and 11 bases separated the two germline ends. Per germline, CDR1 SGHRS and CDR2 YFSETQ. Written as DNA, the CDR3 is TGCGCCAGCAAGGCCCCTCCGTCTGGGGCCAACGTCCTGACTTTC. This encodes CASKAPPSGANVLTF.

The chain employs TRBV6-1 and TRBJ1-1; D is possibly TRBD1 (6 bases). The germline gives CDR1 MNHNS, CDR2 SASEGT. Trimming pared 2 bases from V and 2 bases from J, leaving 12 bases between. There are 15 residues in the CDR3. The DNA of the CDR3 is TGTGCCAGCAGTGAAAGTGAGGGGGTAAACACTGAAGCTTTCTTT. Translating gives CASSESEGVNTEAFF.

The chain links TRBV14 to TRBJ1-2; D possibly corresponds to TRBD1 (5 bases). There are 12 residues in the CDR3. V was trimmed by 2 bases and J by 5 bases, leaving 6 bases between them. CDR1 and CDR2 from the germline V gene are SGHDN and FVKESK. CDR3 residues: CASSQSGYGYTF. The CDR3 DNA sequence: TGTGCCAGCAGCCAATCAGGGTATGGCTACACCTTC.

The chain couples TRBV5-1 to TRBJ1-1; perhaps TRBD1 as D (6 bases). The CDR3 has 14 residues. V was shortened by 6 bases and J by 4 bases, with 16 bases between the two germline ends. Germline-derived CDR1 and CDR2 are SGHRS and YFSETQ. The chain's CDR3 is CASTLLTGATEAFF. CDR3 bases: TGCGCCAGCACCCTCTTGACAGGCGCCACTGAAGCTTTCTTT. The full variable domain, in which reference TRBV5-1 and TRBJ1-1 provide the parts outside the CDR3, is KAGVTQTPRYLIKTRGQQVTLSCSPISGHRSVSWYQQTPGQGLQFLFEYFSETQRNKGNFPGRFSGRQFSNSRSEMNVSTLELGDSALYLCASTLLTGATEAFFGQGTRLTVV.

This sequence joins TRBV14 and TRBJ1-1; D might be TRBD1 (5 bases). Trimming shortened V by 2 bases and J by 1 base, and 11 bases separated the two germline ends. Germline CDR1 and CDR2: SGHDN and FVKESK. The CDR3 sequence is 15 residues long. The CDR3 DNA reads TGTGCCAGCAGCCAATGGGGGGGGACGAACACTGAAGCTTTCTTT. Protein sequence: CASSQWGGTNTEAFF.

This chain links TRBV2 with TRBJ1-5; 10 nucleotides match TRBD1. Germline V gene sequence: CDR1 SNHLY, CDR2 FYNNEI. This CDR3 spans 17 amino acids. V shed 2 bases and J 1 base; nucleotides not matched to a gene: 5. CDR3: CASSEWDRGRSNQPQHF. CDR3 DNA sequence: TGTGCCAGCAGTGAATGGGACAGGGGACGGAGCAATCAGCCCCAGCATTTT.

This clone has a single count. The gene calls are TRBV2 and TRBJ2-3, with D unresolved. CDR3 length: 13 amino acids. Per germline, CDR1 SNHLY and CDR2 FYNNEI. Deletions cut 7 bases from V and 3 bases from J, with 11 bases between. This chain's CDR3 is CASTSGQTDTQYF. CDR3 DNA: TGTGCCAGCACCTCGGGCCAGACAGATACGCAGTATTTT.

The V gene is TRBV6-1, the J gene TRBJ2-7; 8 bases are a match to TRBD1. This CDR3 region has 15 residues. Trimming took 7 bases from V and 1 from J; bases not matched to a gene: 9. Germline assignment: CDR1 MNHNS and CDR2 SASEGT. Here the CDR3 reads CASIFRGPLSYEQYF. The CDR3 DNA reads as TGTGCCAGCATATTCAGGGGGCCCCTTTCCTACGAGCAGTACTTC.

V and J are TRBV29-1 and TRBJ2-7, with 7 positions matching TRBD2. Germline assignment: CDR1 SQVTM and CDR2 ANQGSEA. Losses at the gene ends were 4 bases for V and 4 bases for J; bases not matched to a gene: 4. The CDR3 is 12 residues long. The CDR3 loop is CSVASSGYEQYF. The CDR3 DNA reads TGCAGCGTTGCCTCTAGCGGTTACGAGCAGTACTTC.

This clone was detected once. In DNA form, the CDR3 reads TGTGCCAGCAGCCGACCCGGGGGCTATACTGAAGCTTTCTTT. This gives the protein CASSRPGGYTEAFF. The chain is built from TRBV5-4 and TRBJ1-1, with D possibly being TRBD1 (6 bases). Trimming left V 4 bases short and J 5 bases short, with 15 bases between. The CDR3 is 14 residues long. CDR1 is SGHNT and CDR2 is YYREEE in the germline V gene (reference sequence).

The rearrangement uses TRBV4-3 and TRBJ2-7, with 11 nucleotides matching TRBD1. The trim removed 2 bases at V and 4 bases at J, leaving 16 bases unmatched. This CDR3 contains 19 residues. Germline V gives CDR1 LGHNA, CDR2 YSLEER. CDR3 sequence (DNA): TGCGCCAGCAGCCAAATTGGCGGTCATAGGGACAGGGGGAGATACGAGCAGTACTTC. This gives the protein CASSQIGGHRDRGRYEQYF.

V and J are TRBV4-1 and TRBJ2-5; 7 nucleotides line up with TRBD2. This CDR3 region has 14 residues. V lost 1 base, J lost 5 bases, and 4 bases stayed unmatched. CDR1 and CDR2 from the germline V gene are MGHRA and YSYEKL. The CDR3 DNA reads as TGCGCCAGCAGCCAAGTGGGGGGGTCGGAGACCCAGTACTTC. This sequence encodes CASSQVGGSETQYF.

The chain joins TRBV4-1 to TRBJ2-7; 7 bases match TRBD1. The CDR3 length is 14 residues. V shed 3 bases, J shed 2 bases, and the junction held 4 bases outside the gene matches. Germline values: CDR1 MGHRA, CDR2 YSYEKL. CDR3 DNA: TGCGCCAGCAGCCAGATAGGACAGGCCTACGAGCAGTACTTC. It encodes CASSQIGQAYEQYF.

This clone occurred a few times. This chain uses TRBV10-3 with TRBJ2-3; D may match TRBD1 or TRBD2 (6 bases each). Trimming removed 8 bases at V and 2 bases at J, with 17 bases between. Germline V gives CDR1 ENHRY, CDR2 SYGVKD. The CDR3 runs 15 residues. The CDR3 region has the DNA TGTGCCATCGGCGGGACACTTTACCCCACAGATACGCAGTATTTT. Protein product: CAIGGTLYPTDTQYF.

The chain carries TRBV28 and TRBJ2-1; D perhaps matches TRBD2 (7 bases). Per the germline V gene, CDR1 is MDHEN and CDR2 is SYDVKM. The CDR3 runs 14 residues. Trimming left V 7 bases short and J 4 bases short, with 14 bases between. Written as DNA, the CDR3 is TGTGCCAGCATGGCGGGGAGGGGGTACAATGAGCAGTTCTTC. Amino acids: CASMAGRGYNEQFF. Variable domain in full (rest from reference TRBV28 and TRBJ2-1): DVKVTQSSRYLVKRTGEKVFLECVQDMDHENMFWYRQDPGLGLRLIYFSYDVKMKEKGDIPEGYSVSREKKERFSLILESASTNQTSMYLCASMAGRGYNEQFFGPGTRLTVL.

This clone was observed once. This chain uses TRBV4-1 with TRBJ2-7; D unclear. The germline CDR1 and CDR2 sequences are MGHRA and YSYEKL. The CDR3 contains 15 residues. V gave up 4 bases and J gave up 2 bases, with 15 bases separating them. The CDR3 coding sequence is TGCGCCAGCAGCCCTCGACACCTCGAACCCTACGAGCAGTACTTC. Translation: CASSPRHLEPYEQYF.

The V gene is TRBV6-5, the J gene TRBJ1-5; D is unresolved. Trimming shortened V by 6 bases and J by 0 bases, and 6 bases separated the two germline ends. The CDR3 sequence is 13 residues long. Germline CDR1 and CDR2: MNHEY and SVGAGI. DNA for the CDR3: TGTGCCAGCAGAGTGAATAGCAATCAGCCCCAGCATTTT. Its protein product is CASRVNSNQPQHF.

The chain has TRBV9 and TRBJ2-2, with D unclear. Germline V CDR1 and CDR2: SGDLS, YYNGEE. The germline V and J ends were trimmed by 3 bases and 6 bases, with 9 bases remaining between them. The CDR3 loop spans 13 amino acids. Written as DNA, the CDR3 is TGTGCCAGCAGCGGTATCAGGCCCGGGGAGCTGTTTTTT. This translates into CASSGIRPGELFF.